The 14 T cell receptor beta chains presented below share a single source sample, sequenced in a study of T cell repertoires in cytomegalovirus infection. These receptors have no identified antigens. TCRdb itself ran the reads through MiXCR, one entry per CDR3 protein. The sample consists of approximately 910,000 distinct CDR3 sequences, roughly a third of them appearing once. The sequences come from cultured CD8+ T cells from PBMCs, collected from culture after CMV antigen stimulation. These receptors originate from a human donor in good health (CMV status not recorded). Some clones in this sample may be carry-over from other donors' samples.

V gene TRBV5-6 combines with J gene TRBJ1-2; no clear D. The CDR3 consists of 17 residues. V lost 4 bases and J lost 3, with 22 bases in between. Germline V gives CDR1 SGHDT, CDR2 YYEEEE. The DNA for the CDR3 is TGTGCCAGCAGCCCCTTGCGCGGGGTCCGCGGGGACTATGGCTACACCTTC. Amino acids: CASSPLRGVRGDYGYTF.

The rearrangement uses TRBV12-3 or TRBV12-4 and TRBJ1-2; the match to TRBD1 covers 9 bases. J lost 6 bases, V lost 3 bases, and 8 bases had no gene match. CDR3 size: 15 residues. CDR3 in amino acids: CASSFGTGTGNGYTF. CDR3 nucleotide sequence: TGTGCCAGCAGTTTTGGCACCGGGACAGGGAATGGCTACACCTTC.

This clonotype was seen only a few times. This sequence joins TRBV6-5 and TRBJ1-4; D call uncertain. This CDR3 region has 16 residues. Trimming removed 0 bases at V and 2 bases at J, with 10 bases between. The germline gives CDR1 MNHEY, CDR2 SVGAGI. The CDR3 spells CASSYSAPGTNEKLFF. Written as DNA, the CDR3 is TGTGCCAGCAGTTACTCGGCACCTGGGACTAATGAAAAACTGTTTTTT.

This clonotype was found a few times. In nucleotides, the CDR3 is TGCGCCAGCAGTGAGTTCGGGACAGCCTACGAGCAGTACTTC. This codes for CASSEFGTAYEQYF. The rearrangement uses TRBV10-1 and TRBJ2-7; 7 bases fit TRBD1. This CDR3 region has 14 residues. Germline CDR1 and CDR2: WNHNN and SYGVQD (reference sequence). Trimming took 1 base from V and 2 from J; bases not matched to a gene: 2.

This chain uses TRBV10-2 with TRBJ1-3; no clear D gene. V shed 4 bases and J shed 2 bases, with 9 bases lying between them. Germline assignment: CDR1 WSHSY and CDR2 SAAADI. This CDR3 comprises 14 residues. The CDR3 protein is CASSVFRAGNTIYF. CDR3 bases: TGCGCCAGCAGTGTTTTCCGGGCTGGAAACACCATATATTTT.

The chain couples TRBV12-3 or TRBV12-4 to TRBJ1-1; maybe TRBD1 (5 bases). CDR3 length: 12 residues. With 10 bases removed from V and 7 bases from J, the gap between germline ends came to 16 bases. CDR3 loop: CANTPGGREAFF. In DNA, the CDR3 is TGTGCCAACACCCCGGGGGGACGTGAAGCTTTCTTT.

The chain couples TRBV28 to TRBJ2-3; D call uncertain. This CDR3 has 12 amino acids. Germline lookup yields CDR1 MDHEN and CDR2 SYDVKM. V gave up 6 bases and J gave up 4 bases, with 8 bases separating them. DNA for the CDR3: TGTGCCAGCAGCCCCACACCAGATACGCAGTATTTT. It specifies CASSPTPDTQYF.

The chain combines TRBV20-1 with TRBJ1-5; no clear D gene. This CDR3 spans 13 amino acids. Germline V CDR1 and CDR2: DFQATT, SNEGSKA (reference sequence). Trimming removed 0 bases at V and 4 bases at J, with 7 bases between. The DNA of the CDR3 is TGCAGTGCTAGAGATATGAGGAATCAGCCCCAGCATTTT. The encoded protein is CSARDMRNQPQHF.

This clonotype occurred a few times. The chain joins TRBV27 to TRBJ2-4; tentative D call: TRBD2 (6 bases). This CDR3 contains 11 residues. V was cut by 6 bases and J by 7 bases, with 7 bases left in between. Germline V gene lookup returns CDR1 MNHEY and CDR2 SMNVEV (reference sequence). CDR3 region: CASREGNIQYF. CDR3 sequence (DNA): TGTGCCAGCAGGGAGGGGAACATTCAGTACTTC.

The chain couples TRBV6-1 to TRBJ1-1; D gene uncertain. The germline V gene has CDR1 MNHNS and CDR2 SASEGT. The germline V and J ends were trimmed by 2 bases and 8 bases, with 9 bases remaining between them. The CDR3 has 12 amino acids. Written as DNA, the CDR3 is TGTGCCAGCAGTGAAATTAGGCGCGAAGCTTTCTTT. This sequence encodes CASSEIRREAFF.

The CDR3 bases are TGTGCCAGCAGTTTGGGGGGTGTCCACTACGAGCAGTACTTC. It encodes CASSLGGVHYEQYF. The rearrangement joins TRBV12-3 or TRBV12-4 to TRBJ2-7; the D gene is possibly TRBD2 (6 bases). The CDR3 is made up of 14 amino acids. The V and J ends lost 3 bases and 3 bases respectively, with 12 bases between them.

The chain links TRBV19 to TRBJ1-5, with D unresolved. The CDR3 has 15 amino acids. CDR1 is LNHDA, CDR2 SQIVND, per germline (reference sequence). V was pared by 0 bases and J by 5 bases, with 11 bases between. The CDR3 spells CASSIDPSFYQPQHF. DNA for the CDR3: TGTGCCAGTAGTATAGATCCCTCGTTTTATCAGCCCCAGCATTTT.

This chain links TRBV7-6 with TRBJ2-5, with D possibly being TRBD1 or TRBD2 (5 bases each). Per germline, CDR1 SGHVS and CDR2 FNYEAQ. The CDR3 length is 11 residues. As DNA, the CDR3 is TGTGCTAGCCCCGGTGGGGGGACCCAGTACTTC. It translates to CASPGGGTQYF.

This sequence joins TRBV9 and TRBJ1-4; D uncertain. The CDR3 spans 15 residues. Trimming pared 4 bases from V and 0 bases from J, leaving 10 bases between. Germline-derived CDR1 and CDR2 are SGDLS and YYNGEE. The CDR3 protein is CASSMDGATNEKLFF. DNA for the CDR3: TGTGCCAGCAGCATGGACGGTGCAACTAATGAAAAACTGTTTTTT.